The rows below give T cell receptor beta chains drawn from one sample of a study of blood T cell repertoires in COVID-19. Clones were sequenced by immunoSEQ multiplex PCR, and TCRdb holds only the in-frame ones, with some missing. The repertoire has about 190,000 clones, 86% of them found once; the top ten carry about 6%. The sample was PBMCs or T cells enriched from blood (not recorded which). These receptors were taken from a man aged 35 to 55 with acute COVID-19. The CDR3 runs from the conserved cysteine through the conserved F or W. Fields, in order: CDR3 DNA, CDR3 protein, D gene, V gene, J gene, clone size. A D gene is named only where the DNA matches it firmly. Some rows have no size entry. The others give once, few or many, or a class for an expanded clone.

CDR3nt: TGTGCCAGCAGTCCGTTTTTATTCCGGGACAGTAACTATGGCTACACCTTC
CDR3aa: CASSPFLFRDSNYGYTF
d_gene: .
v_gene: TRBV21-1
j_gene: TRBJ1-2
abundance: .

CDR3nt: TGTGCCAGCAGGGGTCAACTTGGCGGTTCTTCGAATGAGCAGTTCTTC
CDR3aa: CASRGQLGGSSNEQFF
d_gene: .
v_gene: TRBV28
j_gene: TRBJ2-1
abundance: once

CDR3nt: TGTGCCAGCTCAGGGGGGAGTAATCAGCCCCAGCATTTT
CDR3aa: CASSGGSNQPQHF
d_gene: .
v_gene: TRBV18
j_gene: TRBJ1-5
abundance: .

CDR3nt: TGTGCCAGCAGCCGATGGGACAGGGATGGCTACACCTTC
CDR3aa: CASSRWDRDGYTF
d_gene: TRBD1
v_gene: TRBV6-5
j_gene: TRBJ1-2
abundance: .

CDR3nt: TGCGCCAGCAGCCATGCACTAGCCCCTTCAGATACGCAGTATTTT
CDR3aa: CASSHALAPSDTQYF
d_gene: .
v_gene: TRBV4-1
j_gene: TRBJ2-3
abundance: .

CDR3nt: TGTGCCTGGAGTGTACGAGGCACTGAAGCTTTCTTT
CDR3aa: CAWSVRGTEAFF
d_gene: .
v_gene: TRBV30
j_gene: TRBJ1-1
abundance: few

CDR3nt: TGCGCCAGCAGCCAAGCCGACAGATACACTGAAGCTTTCTTT
CDR3aa: CASSQADRYTEAFF
d_gene: .
v_gene: TRBV4-1
j_gene: TRBJ1-1
abundance: .

CDR3nt: TGTGCCACGCAGGGGGCGCAGGTATACACTGAAGCTTTCTTT
CDR3aa: CATQGAQVYTEAFF
d_gene: TRBD1
v_gene: TRBV2
j_gene: TRBJ1-1
abundance: .

CDR3nt: TGTGCCAGCAATACAGGGATAAGCTCCTATAATTCACCCCTCCACTTT
CDR3aa: CASNTGISSYNSPLHF
d_gene: .
v_gene: TRBV9
j_gene: TRBJ1-6
abundance: few

CDR3nt: TGTGCCAGCAGCCACGGGACTACGGATACAGATACGCAGTATTTT
CDR3aa: CASSHGTTDTDTQYF
d_gene: TRBD2
v_gene: TRBV3-1/TRBV3-2
j_gene: TRBJ2-3
abundance: .

CDR3nt: TGCGCCAGCAGCCGGGGTCTTCAAGGTCTGGGTTCGGTTTCGGAAGGCTACACCTTC
CDR3aa: CASSRGLQGLGSVSEGYTF
d_gene: .
v_gene: TRBV5-1
j_gene: TRBJ1-2
abundance: .

CDR3nt: TGCGCCAGCAGCCAACAGGGTGGCGTCTATGGCTACACCTTC
CDR3aa: CASSQQGGVYGYTF
d_gene: .
v_gene: TRBV5-1
j_gene: TRBJ1-2
abundance: .

CDR3nt: TGCGCCAGCAGCTACAGGACCTCTGGGGCCAACGTCCTGACTTTC
CDR3aa: CASSYRTSGANVLTF
d_gene: .
v_gene: TRBV5-1
j_gene: TRBJ2-6
abundance: once

CDR3nt: TGTGCCAGCAGTTGGACAGGTGAAAAACTGTTTTTT
CDR3aa: CASSWTGEKLFF
d_gene: TRBD1
v_gene: TRBV28
j_gene: TRBJ1-4
abundance: .

CDR3nt: TGTGCCAGCAGCTTAGGTTTGGGACTACCAACCTACGAGCAGTACTTC
CDR3aa: CASSLGLGLPTYEQYF
d_gene: TRBD2
v_gene: TRBV7-9
j_gene: TRBJ2-7
abundance: .

CDR3nt: TGTGCCAGCAGCTTACTCGGGAGCGCCAAAAACATTCAGTACTTC
CDR3aa: CASSLLGSAKNIQYF
d_gene: .
v_gene: TRBV7-2
j_gene: TRBJ2-4
abundance: .

CDR3nt: TGTGCCAGCAGCTTACTTAGGAGCTCCTACAATGAGCAGTTCTTC
CDR3aa: CASSLLRSSYNEQFF
d_gene: .
v_gene: TRBV7-3
j_gene: TRBJ2-1
abundance: .

CDR3nt: TGTGCCAGCTCCCCAGGGGCAGGGGACACTGAAGCTTTCTTT
CDR3aa: CASSPGAGDTEAFF
d_gene: .
v_gene: TRBV18
j_gene: TRBJ1-1
abundance: .

CDR3nt: TGTGCCATCAGTGATACTAGCGGGGGGGAGACCCAGTACTTC
CDR3aa: CAISDTSGGETQYF
d_gene: TRBD2
v_gene: TRBV10-3
j_gene: TRBJ2-5
abundance: once

CDR3nt: TGTGCCAGCACACGGGGAACTAGCGGGAGGGCCACAGATACGCAGTATTTT
CDR3aa: CASTRGTSGRATDTQYF
d_gene: TRBD2
v_gene: TRBV5-8
j_gene: TRBJ2-3
abundance: .

CDR3nt: TGCGCCAGCAGCTCCGGACAGCTTAACTCTGGAAACACCATATATTTT
CDR3aa: CASSSGQLNSGNTIYF
d_gene: .
v_gene: TRBV5-1
j_gene: TRBJ1-3
abundance: .

CDR3nt: TGTGCCAGCAGCACACTAGCGGGATCCTACAATGAGCAGTTCTTC
CDR3aa: CASSTLAGSYNEQFF
d_gene: TRBD2
v_gene: TRBV6-4
j_gene: TRBJ2-1
abundance: .

CDR3nt: TGTGCCAGCGGGGGGGGAAGGTCTTCACCCCTCCACTTT
CDR3aa: CASGGGRSSPLHF
d_gene: .
v_gene: TRBV28
j_gene: TRBJ1-6
abundance: .

CDR3nt: TGCGCCAGCAGCCAAGAGGGCGGGGGTGGCTACACCTTC
CDR3aa: CASSQEGGGGYTF
d_gene: .
v_gene: TRBV4-1
j_gene: TRBJ1-2
abundance: .

CDR3nt: TGTGCCAGCTCACCAGCCAGCTCCTACAATGAGCAGTTCTTC
CDR3aa: CASSPASSYNEQFF
d_gene: .
v_gene: TRBV18
j_gene: TRBJ2-1
abundance: once

CDR3nt: TGCGCCAGCAGCCAATACGCGACTCCACAAGAGACCCAGTACTTC
CDR3aa: CASSQYATPQETQYF
d_gene: .
v_gene: TRBV4-1
j_gene: TRBJ2-5
abundance: .

CDR3nt: TGTGCCAGCAGCTCGGTCGGAGGCAATGAGCAGTTCTTC
CDR3aa: CASSSVGGNEQFF
d_gene: .
v_gene: TRBV11-1
j_gene: TRBJ2-1
abundance: .

CDR3nt: TGCAGCGCCCGGACAGGGATCTACGAGCAGTACTTC
CDR3aa: CSARTGIYEQYF
d_gene: TRBD1
v_gene: TRBV29-1
j_gene: TRBJ2-7
abundance: .

CDR3nt: TGTGCCAGCAGCGTCGGACAGGCAGAGACCCAGTACTTC
CDR3aa: CASSVGQAETQYF
d_gene: TRBD1
v_gene: TRBV7-2
j_gene: TRBJ2-5
abundance: .

CDR3nt: TGTGCCAGCAGCTTAGATTTTGGGCTAGCGAATGAGCAGTTCTTC
CDR3aa: CASSLDFGLANEQFF
d_gene: .
v_gene: TRBV11-2
j_gene: TRBJ2-1
abundance: .

CDR3nt: TGTGCCAGCAGTTTCTCGGTCAGCGGGCTTCACACCGGGGAGCTGTTTTTT
CDR3aa: CASSFSVSGLHTGELFF
d_gene: .
v_gene: TRBV28
j_gene: TRBJ2-2
abundance: .

CDR3nt: TGTGCCAGCATTCCGGACAGGAACACTGAAGCTTTCTTT
CDR3aa: CASIPDRNTEAFF
d_gene: .
v_gene: TRBV6-5
j_gene: TRBJ1-1
abundance: few

CDR3nt: TGTGCCAGCAGTCTTGGGGCCAGTTTAACCTACGAGCAGTACTTC
CDR3aa: CASSLGASLTYEQYF
d_gene: .
v_gene: TRBV27
j_gene: TRBJ2-7
abundance: .

CDR3nt: TGTGCCAGCAGCTTCAGAGGACAGGGGGCTCCCCTCTCTGGAAACACCATATATTTT
CDR3aa: CASSFRGQGAPLSGNTIYF
d_gene: TRBD1
v_gene: TRBV11-2
j_gene: TRBJ1-3
abundance: .

CDR3nt: TGTGCCAGCAGTTTAATAGGGGACCAAGAGACCCAGTACTTC
CDR3aa: CASSLIGDQETQYF
d_gene: .
v_gene: TRBV28
j_gene: TRBJ2-5
abundance: .

CDR3nt: TGTGCCAGCCGACCCATGAAGCGGGACTCCGAACAGGGTGGGGAGCTGTTTTTT
CDR3aa: CASRPMKRDSEQGGELFF
d_gene: .
v_gene: TRBV7-8
j_gene: TRBJ2-2
abundance: once

CDR3nt: TGTGCCAGCACCCCGGGGGGGTTAAATGAGCAGTTCTTC
CDR3aa: CASTPGGLNEQFF
d_gene: TRBD2
v_gene: TRBV28
j_gene: TRBJ2-1
abundance: .

CDR3nt: TGTGCCAGCAGTTTATCAGGGGGAGCTTTCTTT
CDR3aa: CASSLSGGAFF
d_gene: TRBD1
v_gene: TRBV28
j_gene: TRBJ1-1
abundance: few

CDR3nt: TGTGCCAGCAGCACCTTACCGGGACAGGGGAAGGATGGCTACACCTTC
CDR3aa: CASSTLPGQGKDGYTF
d_gene: TRBD1
v_gene: TRBV7-2
j_gene: TRBJ1-2
abundance: .

CDR3nt: TGTGCCAGCAGTGGCGCCCGACAGGGCCTCCAAGAGACCCAGTACTTC
CDR3aa: CASSGARQGLQETQYF
d_gene: TRBD1
v_gene: TRBV27
j_gene: TRBJ2-5
abundance: .

CDR3nt: TGTGCCAGCTCACCTGGGACAGGGAGCTGGACTGAAGCTTTCTTT
CDR3aa: CASSPGTGSWTEAFF
d_gene: TRBD1
v_gene: TRBV18
j_gene: TRBJ1-1
abundance: few

CDR3nt: TGTGCCAGCAGCCAAGAGGGACTAGGGTCCTACGAGCAGTACTTC
CDR3aa: CASSQEGLGSYEQYF
d_gene: TRBD2
v_gene: TRBV3-1/TRBV3-2
j_gene: TRBJ2-7
abundance: .

CDR3nt: TGTGCCAGCATACGACAGGGCTCCTACAATGAGCAGTTCTTC
CDR3aa: CASIRQGSYNEQFF
d_gene: TRBD1
v_gene: TRBV27
j_gene: TRBJ2-1
abundance: .

CDR3nt: TGTGCCAGTAGTATTCAACAGGGGTCGAAGACCCAGTACTTC
CDR3aa: CASSIQQGSKTQYF
d_gene: TRBD1
v_gene: TRBV19
j_gene: TRBJ2-5
abundance: .

CDR3nt: TGTGCCAGCAGCCCACGGGAGGGGGCGGGCAATGAGCAGTTCTTC
CDR3aa: CASSPREGAGNEQFF
d_gene: .
v_gene: TRBV7-3
j_gene: TRBJ2-1
abundance: .

CDR3nt: TGTGCCAGCAGCTTTCCGGGACAGGGGGGCTACTATGGCTACACCTTC
CDR3aa: CASSFPGQGGYYGYTF
d_gene: TRBD1
v_gene: TRBV5-4
j_gene: TRBJ1-2
abundance: .

CDR3nt: TGTGCCAGCAGCTTAGATCAAGGGGGCGCAGACTACACCTTC
CDR3aa: CASSLDQGGADYTF
d_gene: TRBD1
v_gene: TRBV11-3
j_gene: TRBJ1-2
abundance: .

CDR3nt: TGTGCCAGCAGCTGGGCGGGTCTCGGGAACGAGCAGTACTTC
CDR3aa: CASSWAGLGNEQYF
d_gene: .
v_gene: TRBV11-2
j_gene: TRBJ2-7
abundance: .

CDR3nt: TGTGCCAGCGGGGGCAATCTGGATGAGCAGTTCTTC
CDR3aa: CASGGNLDEQFF
d_gene: .
v_gene: TRBV6-5
j_gene: TRBJ2-1
abundance: .

CDR3nt: TGTGCCAGTAGCCCCAGGGGAGAGACCCAGTACTTC
CDR3aa: CASSPRGETQYF
d_gene: .
v_gene: TRBV19
j_gene: TRBJ2-5
abundance: .

CDR3nt: TGTGCCAGCAGTTTTTCCTTGAACACTGAAGCTTTCTTT
CDR3aa: CASSFSLNTEAFF
d_gene: .
v_gene: TRBV27
j_gene: TRBJ1-1
abundance: .

CDR3nt: TGTGCCAGCAGCCCCACGGCCGCCGGGACAGGACAAGAGACCCAGTACTTC
CDR3aa: CASSPTAAGTGQETQYF
d_gene: TRBD1
v_gene: TRBV3-1/TRBV3-2
j_gene: TRBJ2-5
abundance: .

CDR3nt: TGTGCCTGGAGTGATCGGTCCTACGAGCAGTACTTC
CDR3aa: CAWSDRSYEQYF
d_gene: .
v_gene: TRBV30
j_gene: TRBJ2-7
abundance: .

CDR3nt: TGCGCCAGCAGCTTGGGACAGGGGATGGTGAACACTGAAGCTTTCTTT
CDR3aa: CASSLGQGMVNTEAFF
d_gene: TRBD1
v_gene: TRBV5-1
j_gene: TRBJ1-1
abundance: .

CDR3nt: TGCGCCAGCAGCTTGGGCGGGGTTGACTCTGGAAACACCATATATTTT
CDR3aa: CASSLGGVDSGNTIYF
d_gene: .
v_gene: TRBV5-1
j_gene: TRBJ1-3
abundance: .

CDR3nt: TGTGCCACCAGCAGAGGGGGACTAGCGGGAGGGCTGTTTCCGACGCAGTATTTT
CDR3aa: CATSRGGLAGGLFPTQYF
d_gene: TRBD2
v_gene: TRBV15
j_gene: TRBJ2-3
abundance: .